The TCR beta chain described here comes from a study of CD8 T cells in ankylosing spondylitis. This clonotype has more than one count but fewer than ten. Its target is unknown. The CDR3 runs 15 residues. V was shortened by 0 bases and J by 1 base, with 9 bases between the two germline ends. The germline V gene has CDR1 SGHRS and CDR2 YFSETQ. General study results and limits: Ankylosing spondylitis blood seemed to carry a telltale TCR beta motif made of under 10 highly homologous variants.

TCRdb fed the 5' RACE reads into MiXCR, producing one record per CDR3 protein. The sample contains roughly 470,000 distinct CDR3 sequences, roughly a quarter of which appear only once. This sequence originates from a male donor with ankylosing spondylitis. The chain is built from TRBV5-1 and TRBJ2-3; D possibly corresponds to TRBD1 (6 bases). Specimen: blood, either unsorted or a sorted T cell fraction (not recorded which). The CDR3 is CASSLENRGTDTQYF. CDR3 in DNA: TGCGCCAGCAGCTTGGAGAACAGGGGCACAGATACGCAGTATTTT. Filled out from reference TRBV5-1 and TRBJ2-3, the complete variable domain reads KAGVTQTPRYLIKTRGQQVTLSCSPISGHRSVSWYQQTPGQGLQFLFEYFSETQRNKGNFPGRFSGRQFSNSRSEMNVSTLELGDSALYLCASSLENRGTDTQYFGPGTRLTVL.